Listed here are 23 T cell receptor beta chains from one sample, sequenced in a study of T cell responses to AZD1222 COVID-19 vaccine. The data were produced by immunoSEQ multiplex PCR, yet TCRdb's version contains in-frame clones alone and is incomplete. The table has approximately 120,000 clones, approximately 87% seen once. This specimen was peripheral blood, taken 28 days after the second AZD1222 dose. The receptors were sampled from an adult who received the AZD1222 COVID-19 vaccine.

J is TRBJ1-2 and V is TRBV7-2, with a weak D call TRBD1 (5 bases). The V end was cut by 5 bases, the J end by 6 bases, with 10 bases between. Germline V lookup: CDR1 SGHTA, CDR2 FQGNSA. CDR3 length equals 12 residues. CDR3 region: CASSQEGNGYTF. The CDR3, as DNA: TGTGCCAGCAGCCAAGAGGGGAATGGCTACACCTTC.

The genes are TRBV4-3 and TRBJ1-2; tentatively, D is TRBD1 (6 bases). This CDR3 is built from 14 residues. The germline V and J ends were trimmed by 8 bases and 2 bases, with 15 bases remaining between them. The germline CDR1 and CDR2 sequences are LGHNA and YSLEER. DNA of the CDR3: TGCGCCAGCGGCAACAGGGCCGAAAACTATGGCTACACCTTC. Its protein product is CASGNRAENYGYTF.

The chain recombines TRBV20-1 with TRBJ2-1; D unclear. Germline V gives CDR1 DFQATT, CDR2 SNEGSKA (reference sequence). CDR3 length: 11 residues. The V end was cut by 2 bases, the J end by 10 bases, with 9 bases between. In nucleotides, the CDR3 is TGCAGTGCTAGAAACATTTACGAGCAGTTCTTC. Protein sequence: CSARNIYEQFF.

This chain joins TRBV5-5 and TRBJ1-3, with D unresolved. This CDR3 region has 13 residues. Trimming stripped 5 bases from V and 2 bases from J, with 8 bases between. Germline lookup yields CDR1 SGHKS and CDR2 YYEKEE (reference sequence). The CDR3 DNA follows: TGTGCCAGCAGTTATTTCCCTGGAAACACCATATATTTT. This gives the protein CASSYFPGNTIYF.

V and J are TRBV7-9 and TRBJ2-1; 10 positions agree with TRBD1. J lost 8 bases, V lost 5 bases, and 9 bases had no gene match. The CDR3 runs to 15 residues. The germline V gene has CDR1 SEHNR and CDR2 FQNEAQ (reference sequence). The CDR3 bases are TGTGCCAGCAGCCGGGACAGGGGAGGTAGGCATGAGCAGTTCTTC. It is translated as CASSRDRGGRHEQFF.

The chain combines TRBV3-1 (or the pseudogene TRBV3-2) with TRBJ1-2, with 7 bases matching TRBD1. This CDR3 spans 14 amino acids. The ends lost 4 bases at V and 8 bases at J; junction bases unmatched: 10. From germline, CDR1 is LGHDT and CDR2 YNNKEL (reference sequence). This chain's CDR3 is CASSPNTDREGYTF. The CDR3 region has the DNA TGTGCCAGCAGCCCGAATACCGACAGGGAAGGCTACACCTTC.

This clone was counted between two and nine times. The rearrangement joins TRBV5-4 to TRBJ2-5; 7 bases align to TRBD1. CDR3 length: 16 amino acids. Trimming removed 0 bases from V and 0 bases from J; junction bases left unmatched: 5. Looked up from germline, CDR1 is SGHNT and CDR2 is YYREEE (reference sequence). The DNA of the CDR3 is TGTGCCAGCAGCTTGGTTGCCGGACAGGACCAAGAGACCCAGTACTTC. It encodes CASSLVAGQDQETQYF.

This rearrangement joins TRBV2 to TRBJ2-3; 7 nucleotides align to TRBD2. The CDR3 extends over 13 amino acids. V shed 6 bases, J shed 0 bases, and the junction held 0 bases outside the gene matches. CDR1 is SNHLY and CDR2 is FYNNEI in the germline V gene. This chain's CDR3 is CASRGGSTDTQYF. DNA of the CDR3: TGTGCCAGCAGGGGGGGGAGCACAGATACGCAGTATTTT.

This chain connects TRBV29-1 to TRBJ1-2; tentatively, D is TRBD1 (5 bases). This CDR3 region has 13 residues. Germline V CDR1 and CDR2: SQVTM, ANQGSEA. Trimming left V 0 bases short and J 3 bases short, with 8 bases between. The CDR3 protein is CSVEDGGDYGYTF. CDR3 sequence (DNA): TGCAGCGTTGAAGATGGGGGGGACTATGGCTACACCTTC.

The chain recombines TRBV27 with TRBJ2-7, with 7 bases aligning to TRBD1. Germline-derived CDR1 and CDR2 are MNHEY and SMNVEV (reference sequence). With 2 bases clipped from V and 3 bases from J, the junction kept 19 bases outside the gene matches. The CDR3 has 19 amino acids. CDR3 loop: CASSLTRGLTLPALYEQYF. Written as DNA, the CDR3 is TGTGCCAGCAGTTTAACCAGGGGGTTGACTCTCCCAGCTCTCTACGAGCAGTACTTC.

This clone was counted once. The chain carries TRBV18 and TRBJ2-5; D gene uncertain. V was shortened by 5 bases and J by 5 bases, with 18 bases between the two germline ends. This CDR3 region has 15 residues. The germline V gene encodes CDR1 KGHSH and CDR2 LQKENI. CDR3 loop: CASSANRAQRETQYF. The CDR3, as DNA: TGTGCCAGCTCAGCGAACCGGGCCCAAAGGGAGACCCAGTACTTC.

This clone was picked up many times. The V gene is TRBV29-1, the J gene TRBJ2-5; D remains ambiguous. Germline V gives CDR1 SQVTM, CDR2 ANQGSEA. The V gene lost 0 bases and the J gene lost 5 bases, with 7 bases spanning the gap. CDR3 length: 12 residues. This CDR3 is CSVEDRRETQYF. DNA of the CDR3: TGCAGCGTTGAAGATCGTAGGGAGACCCAGTACTTC.

V gene TRBV18 combines with J gene TRBJ1-2, with D possibly being TRBD1 (5 bases). Trimming removed 0 bases from V and 4 bases from J, with 18 bases in between. CDR3 length: 17 amino acids. Germline assignment: CDR1 KGHSH and CDR2 LQKENI. CDR3 loop: CASSPPAGLAGPYGYTF. The CDR3 bases are TGTGCCAGCTCACCACCCGCTGGCCTGGCAGGGCCCTATGGCTACACCTTC.

This chain joins TRBV6-5 and TRBJ2-2; D is uncertain. Trimming took 6 bases from V and 0 from J, leaving 8 bases between them. Germline loops: CDR1 MNHEY, CDR2 SVGAGI. This CDR3 comprises 14 residues. CDR3 sequence: CASRDGANTGELFF. The CDR3 region has the DNA TGTGCCAGCAGGGACGGAGCGAACACCGGGGAGCTGTTTTTT.

J is TRBJ1-2 and V is TRBV6-5, with D tentatively TRBD1 (6 bases). The CDR3 runs to 14 residues. Trimming shortened V by 6 bases and J by 6 bases, and 17 bases separated the two germline ends. The germline V gene has CDR1 MNHEY and CDR2 SVGAGI. CDR3 amino acids: CASSQVRGLDGYTF. The CDR3 DNA is TGTGCCAGCAGCCAGGTCAGGGGTCTGGATGGCTACACCTTC.

The chain joins TRBV5-1 to TRBJ1-2; unclear D gene. The germline V gene encodes CDR1 SGHRS and CDR2 YFSETQ. The CDR3 sequence is 13 residues long. Trimming cost V 0 bases and J 8 bases, with 11 bases left between them. The CDR3 region is CASSLVGRVGYTF. DNA for the CDR3: TGCGCCAGCAGCTTGGTGGGTAGGGTAGGCTACACCTTC.

This chain links TRBV5-1 with TRBJ1-2; D uncertain. The CDR3 is 13 amino acids. The germline V gene has CDR1 SGHRS and CDR2 YFSETQ. V lost 4 bases to trimming and J lost 4 bases, with 11 bases between them. The CDR3 DNA sequence: TGCGCCAGCAGCCCCGACGGAGCCTATGGCTACACCTTC. This codes for CASSPDGAYGYTF.

The chain carries TRBV12-5 and TRBJ1-2, with D tentatively TRBD1 (5 bases). Germline CDR1 and CDR2: LGHNT and FRNRAP. This CDR3 contains 17 residues. V dropped 2 bases and J dropped 3 bases, with 19 bases sitting between them. The CDR3 reads CASGLLIGGVAHYGYTF. CDR3 DNA sequence: TGTGCTAGTGGTTTGCTTATTGGAGGGGTGGCACACTATGGCTACACCTTC.

This clone has only one observation. CDR3: CASSKEEDRGKYGYTF. CDR3 bases: TGTGCCAGCAGCAAAGAGGAGGACAGGGGGAAATATGGCTACACCTTC. The V gene is TRBV21-1, the J gene TRBJ1-2; the DNA was not used to check the table's D call, TRBD1. TRBV21-1 has pseudogene status. The CDR3 covers 16 residues.

The J gene is TRBJ2-1, the V gene TRBV4-2; no clear D gene. The CDR3 is 12 amino acids. V was trimmed by 0 bases and J by 7 bases, leaving 4 bases between them. Per the germline V gene, CDR1 is LGHNA and CDR2 is YNFKEQ. Here the CDR3 DNA reads TGTGCCAGCAGCCAAGATCCGAATGAGCAGTTCTTC. As protein: CASSQDPNEQFF.

This clone was detected once. The V call is TRBV7-9, the J call TRBJ1-2; the D gene is possibly TRBD1 (6 bases). Germline assignment: CDR1 SEHNR and CDR2 FQNEAQ (reference sequence). Deletions cut 5 bases from V and 2 bases from J, with 9 bases between. This CDR3 has 13 amino acids. The CDR3 protein is CASSPGTNYGYTF. The CDR3 bases are TGTGCCAGCAGCCCCGGGACAAACTATGGCTACACCTTC.

This clone has more than one count but fewer than ten. V usage is TRBV29-1 and J usage is TRBJ2-1; TRBD2 matches at 7 bases. The V gene's germline CDR1 is SQVTM and CDR2 ANQGSEA. This CDR3 comprises 14 residues. V was pared by 4 bases and J by 5 bases, with 8 bases of the junction left unmatched. CDR3 coding DNA: TGCAGCGTTGTGGCGGGAGTGAACAACAATGAGCAGTTCTTC. Protein: CSVVAGVNNNEQFF.

The chain couples TRBV6-5 to TRBJ2-2; D is undetermined. There are 14 residues in the CDR3. Germline values: CDR1 MNHEY, CDR2 SVGAGI. Between the trimmed V and J ends, which lost 0 bases and 6 bases, there was a span of 8 bases. CDR3: CASSYSRVSGELFF. In DNA form, the CDR3 reads TGTGCCAGCAGTTACTCGAGAGTGTCCGGGGAGCTGTTTTTT.